The source of this T cell receptor beta chain is a study of shared clonotypes between healthy human individuals. Original analysis: Owing to the provision of junction-only sequences devoid of quality scores by immunoSEQ, filtering differed. The assay was immunoSEQ multiplex PCR, and TCRdb's table has in-frame clones only and misses some. V and J calls and clone size are copied from that table; D and trimming were computed from the DNA. The table shows approximately 500,000 clones, with about 96% occurring only once. Sequencing used naive CD4+ T cells sorted from blood. Indicated subset: CD45RA+ positively selected. This receptor was obtained from a woman aged 25 to 39 in good health.

CDR3 protein: CASSSNLGTPRGGYEQYF. CDR3 sequence (DNA): TGTGCCAGCAGTTCAAATCTCGGGACACCCAGAGGGGGTTACGAGCAGTACTTC. The chain links TRBV27 to TRBJ2-7; TRBD1 is a possible D gene (6 bases). Germline V gives CDR1 MNHEY, CDR2 SMNVEV (reference sequence). Trimming stripped 4 bases from V and 4 bases from J, with 26 bases between. The CDR3 loop spans 18 amino acids.